A selection of T cell receptor beta chains follows, all from one sample in a study of T cells after yellow fever vaccination. TCRdb redid the calling of the 5' RACE reads with MiXCR, one entry per CDR3 protein. The data contain almost 600,000 distinct CDR3 sequences, less than 15% of them singletons. The sample consisted of PBMCs, taken on the day of the yellow fever booster vaccination. These receptors all stem from a man aged 30-40 years who received the YFV17D yellow fever vaccine. The CDR3 runs from the conserved cysteine through the conserved F or W. D genes are given only for firm matches. Only part of the rows carry a size: once, few, many, or a class if the clone is expanded.

d_call | j_call | v_call | clone_size | cdr3_nt | cdr3_aa
TRBD2 | TRBJ2-7 | TRBV6-5 | - | TGTGCCAGCAGTTACGACGGGAGGGGGAGCTACGAGCAGTACTTC | CASSYDGRGSYEQYF
- | TRBJ2-1 | TRBV20-1 | - | TGCAGTGCTAGGCCTATGAGCCGTGGTGAGCAGTTCTTC | CSARPMSRGEQFF
- | TRBJ2-3 | TRBV18 | - | TGTGCCAGATCCTTCGGGAGCGGAGGAGGAGATACGCAGTATTTT | CARSFGSGGGDTQYF
- | TRBJ2-1 | TRBV7-8 | - | TGTGCCAGCAGCCAACCGCGAAATGAGCAGTTCTTC | CASSQPRNEQFF
TRBD2 | TRBJ2-7 | TRBV7-2 | - | TGTGCCAGCAGCTTGTGGACTAGCGGGAGCTACGAGCAGTACTTC | CASSLWTSGSYEQYF
TRBD2 | TRBJ2-5 | TRBV27 | few | TGTGCCAGCAGTTCCTGGACTAGTTCTGGAGTAGGAGAGACCCAGTACTTC | CASSSWTSSGVGETQYF
TRBD2 | TRBJ2-1 | TRBV7-2 | - | TGTGCCAGCAGCCGAACCGGGACTAGCCCCGGTGAGCAGTTCTTC | CASSRTGTSPGEQFF
TRBD2 | TRBJ2-3 | TRBV7-3 | - | TGTGCCAGCAGCTTGGGAGGGAAGAGAATAGATACGCAGTATTTT | CASSLGGKRIDTQYF
TRBD1 | TRBJ1-6 | TRBV9 | - | TGTGCCAGCAGCGGGGACAGCACTAAAGGATGGAATTCACCCCTCCACTTT | CASSGDSTKGWNSPLHF
TRBD2 | TRBJ2-1 | TRBV5-1 | few | TGCGCCAGCAGCTTGGGACTAGCGGGAGGGCCTATCGGGGAGCAGTTCTTC | CASSLGLAGGPIGEQFF
- | TRBJ2-3 | TRBV3-1 | - | TGTGCCAGCAGCCAATTCTTTGGCTCAACCACAGATACGCAGTATTTT | CASSQFFGSTTDTQYF
TRBD2 | TRBJ2-1 | TRBV9 | - | TGTGCCAGCAGCGCCGGACTAGCGGGAGTCGATGAGCAGTTCTTC | CASSAGLAGVDEQFF
- | TRBJ2-1 | TRBV6-2/TRBV6-3 | - | TGTGCCAGCTCAGGGGGGACCTCGCAGTTCTTC | CASSGGTSQFF
TRBD2 | TRBJ2-1 | TRBV10-3 | - | TGTGCCATCAGTTTTTCTAGCGGCAACAATGAGCAGTTCTTC | CAISFSSGNNEQFF
TRBD2 | TRBJ2-1 | TRBV28 | few | TGTGCCAGCAGTTTAGCTGGCGGGAGGGGGAATGAGCAGTTCTTC | CASSLAGGRGNEQFF
TRBD2 | TRBJ2-3 | TRBV5-1 | - | TGCGCCAGCAGCACGGGAGGGAGCACAGATACGCAGTATTTT | CASSTGGSTDTQYF
TRBD2 | TRBJ2-1 | TRBV7-9 | - | TGTGCCAGCAGCAGCCCCGGGACTAGCGGGAGGTATGAGCAGTTCTTC | CASSSPGTSGRYEQFF